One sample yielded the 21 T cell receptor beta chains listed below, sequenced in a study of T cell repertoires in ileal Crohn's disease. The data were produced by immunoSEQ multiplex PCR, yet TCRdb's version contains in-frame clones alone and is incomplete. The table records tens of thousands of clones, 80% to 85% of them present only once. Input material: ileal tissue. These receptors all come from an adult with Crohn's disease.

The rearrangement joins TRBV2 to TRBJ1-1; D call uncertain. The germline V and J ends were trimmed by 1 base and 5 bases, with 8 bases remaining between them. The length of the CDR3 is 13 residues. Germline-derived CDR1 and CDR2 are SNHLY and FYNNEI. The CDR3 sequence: CASSEGRGTEAFF. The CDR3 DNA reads TGTGCCAGCAGTGAAGGGAGAGGGACTGAAGCTTTCTTT. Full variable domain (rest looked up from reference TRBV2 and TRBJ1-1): EPEVTQTPSHQVTQMGQEVILRCVPISNHLYFYWYRQILGQKVEFLVSFYNNEISEKSEIFDDQFSVERPDGSNFTLKIRSTKLEDSAMYFCASSEGRGTEAFFGQGTRLTVV.

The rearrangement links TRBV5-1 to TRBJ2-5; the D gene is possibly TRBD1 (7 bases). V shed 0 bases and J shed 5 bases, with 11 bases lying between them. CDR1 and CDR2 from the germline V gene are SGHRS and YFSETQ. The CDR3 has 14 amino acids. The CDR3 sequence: CASSLETGRETQYF. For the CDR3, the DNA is TGCGCCAGCAGCTTGGAGACAGGGAGGGAGACCCAGTACTTC.

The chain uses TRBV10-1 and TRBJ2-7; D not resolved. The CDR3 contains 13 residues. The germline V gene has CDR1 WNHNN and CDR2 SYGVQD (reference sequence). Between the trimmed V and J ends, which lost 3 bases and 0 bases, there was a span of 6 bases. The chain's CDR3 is CASSDPNSYEQYF. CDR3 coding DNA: TGCGCCAGCAGTGATCCTAACTCCTACGAGCAGTACTTC.

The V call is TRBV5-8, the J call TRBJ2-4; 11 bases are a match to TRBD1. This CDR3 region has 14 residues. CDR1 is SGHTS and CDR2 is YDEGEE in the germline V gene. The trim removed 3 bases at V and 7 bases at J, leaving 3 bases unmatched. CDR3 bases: TGTGCCAGCAGCTGGGACAGGGGGTTGAACATTCAGTACTTC. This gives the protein CASSWDRGLNIQYF.

CDR3 nucleotide sequence: TGTGCCAGCAGCAGCTCTCGGACAGGGGCTGGGGCCAACGTCCTGACTTTC. This codes for CASSSSRTGAGANVLTF. The rearrangement uses TRBV21-1 and TRBJ2-6; TRBD1 is the table's D call, not checked against the DNA. TRBV21-1 is deemed a pseudogene. The CDR3 has 17 amino acids.

The CDR3 sequence is CASSPGLAGKSDTQYF. Written as DNA, the CDR3 is TGTGCCAGCAGCCCGGGACTAGCGGGGAAATCAGATACGCAGTATTTT. V gene TRBV9 combines with J gene TRBJ2-3, with 13 bases matching TRBD2. The CDR3 runs 16 residues. In germline, CDR1 is SGDLS, CDR2 YYNGEE. V shed 4 bases and J 4 bases; nucleotides not matched to a gene: 6.

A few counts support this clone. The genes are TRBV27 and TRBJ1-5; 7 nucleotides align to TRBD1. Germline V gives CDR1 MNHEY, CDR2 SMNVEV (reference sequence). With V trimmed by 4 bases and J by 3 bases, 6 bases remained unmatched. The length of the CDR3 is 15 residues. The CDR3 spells CASSSVDRDNQPQHF. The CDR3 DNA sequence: TGTGCCAGCAGTTCCGTTGACAGGGACAATCAGCCCCAGCATTTT.

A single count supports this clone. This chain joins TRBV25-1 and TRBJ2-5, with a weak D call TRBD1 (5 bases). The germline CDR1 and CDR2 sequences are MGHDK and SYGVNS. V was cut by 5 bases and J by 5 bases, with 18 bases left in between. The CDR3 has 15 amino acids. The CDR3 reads CASSNQGSVMETQYF. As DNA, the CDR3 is TGTGCCAGCAGTAACCAGGGTTCTGTTATGGAGACCCAGTACTTC.

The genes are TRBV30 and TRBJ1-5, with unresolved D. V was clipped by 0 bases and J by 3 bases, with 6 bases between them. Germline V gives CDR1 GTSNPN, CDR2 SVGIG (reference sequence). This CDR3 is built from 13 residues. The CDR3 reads CAWSVKFNQPQHF. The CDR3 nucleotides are TGTGCCTGGAGTGTTAAATTCAATCAGCCCCAGCATTTT.

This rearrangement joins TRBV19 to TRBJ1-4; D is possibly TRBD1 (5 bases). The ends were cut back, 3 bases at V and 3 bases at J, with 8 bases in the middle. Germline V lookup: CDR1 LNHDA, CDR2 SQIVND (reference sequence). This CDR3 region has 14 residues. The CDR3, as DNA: TGTGCCAGTAGTATTTCAGGGTCTAATGAAAAACTGTTTTTT. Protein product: CASSISGSNEKLFF.

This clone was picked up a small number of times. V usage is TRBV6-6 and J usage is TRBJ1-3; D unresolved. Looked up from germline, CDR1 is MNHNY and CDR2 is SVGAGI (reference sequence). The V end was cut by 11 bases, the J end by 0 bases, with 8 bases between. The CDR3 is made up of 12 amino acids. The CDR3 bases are TGTGCCGGGAGTAGCTCTGGAAACACCATATATTTT. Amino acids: CAGSSSGNTIYF.

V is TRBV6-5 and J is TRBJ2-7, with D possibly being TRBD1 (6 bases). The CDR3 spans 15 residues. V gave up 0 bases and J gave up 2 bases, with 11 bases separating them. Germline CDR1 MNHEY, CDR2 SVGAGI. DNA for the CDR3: TGTGCCAGCAGTTACTCGCGACAGGAGGCCTACGAGCAGTACTTC. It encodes CASSYSRQEAYEQYF.

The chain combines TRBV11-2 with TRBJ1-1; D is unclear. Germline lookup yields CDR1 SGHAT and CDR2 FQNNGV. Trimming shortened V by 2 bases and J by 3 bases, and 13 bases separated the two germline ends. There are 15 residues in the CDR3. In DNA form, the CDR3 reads TGTGCCAGCAGCTTAAGTGGGCAAGCCTACACTGAAGCTTTCTTT. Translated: CASSLSGQAYTEAFF.

The DNA of the CDR3 is TGTGCCAGCTCCAGGCCCAACTATGGCTACACCTTC. Translating gives CASSRPNYGYTF. The J gene is TRBJ1-2, the V gene TRBV6-5; no clear D. V shed 8 bases and J shed 2 bases, with 9 bases lying between them. The CDR3 extends over 12 amino acids. Germline lookup yields CDR1 MNHEY and CDR2 SVGAGI.

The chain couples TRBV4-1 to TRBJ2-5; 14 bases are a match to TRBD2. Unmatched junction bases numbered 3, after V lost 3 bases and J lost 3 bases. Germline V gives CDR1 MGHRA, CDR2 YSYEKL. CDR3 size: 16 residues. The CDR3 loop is CASSQGLAGAKETQYF. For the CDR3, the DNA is TGCGCCAGCAGCCAGGGACTAGCGGGGGCGAAAGAGACCCAGTACTTC.

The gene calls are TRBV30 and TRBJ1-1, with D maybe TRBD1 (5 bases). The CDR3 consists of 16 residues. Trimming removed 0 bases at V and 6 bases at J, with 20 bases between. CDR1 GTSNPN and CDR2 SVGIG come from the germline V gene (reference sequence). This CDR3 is CAWSVPRALFVAEAFF. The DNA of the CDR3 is TGTGCCTGGAGTGTTCCCAGGGCCCTTTTTGTGGCTGAAGCTTTCTTT.

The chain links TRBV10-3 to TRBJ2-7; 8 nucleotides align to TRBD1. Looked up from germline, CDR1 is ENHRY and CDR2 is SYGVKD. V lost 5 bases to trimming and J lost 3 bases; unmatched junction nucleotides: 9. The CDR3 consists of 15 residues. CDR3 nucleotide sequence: TGTGCCATCAGTCAAACCGGGACAGGACTCTACGAGCAGTACTTC. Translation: CAISQTGTGLYEQYF.

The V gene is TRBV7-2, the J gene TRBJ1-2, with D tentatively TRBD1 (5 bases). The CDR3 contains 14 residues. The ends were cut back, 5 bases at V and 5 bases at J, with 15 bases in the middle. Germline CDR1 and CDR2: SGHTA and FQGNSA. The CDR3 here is CASSPGGVEYGYTF. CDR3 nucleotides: TGTGCCAGCAGCCCGGGGGGGGTGGAATATGGCTACACCTTC.

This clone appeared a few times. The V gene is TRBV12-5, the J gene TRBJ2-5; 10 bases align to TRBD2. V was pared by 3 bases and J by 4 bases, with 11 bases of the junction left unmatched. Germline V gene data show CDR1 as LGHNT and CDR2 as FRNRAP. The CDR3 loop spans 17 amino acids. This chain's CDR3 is CASGLGLSGGAGETQYF. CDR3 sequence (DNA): TGTGCTAGTGGTTTAGGTCTGAGCGGGGGGGCCGGAGAGACCCAGTACTTC. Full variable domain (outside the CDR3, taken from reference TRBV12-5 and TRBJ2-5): DARVTQTPRHKVTEMGQEVTMRCQPILGHNTVFWYRQTMMQGLELLAYFRNRAPLDDSGMPKDRFSAEMPDATLATLKIQPSEPRDSAVYFCASGLGLSGGAGETQYFGPGTRLLVL.

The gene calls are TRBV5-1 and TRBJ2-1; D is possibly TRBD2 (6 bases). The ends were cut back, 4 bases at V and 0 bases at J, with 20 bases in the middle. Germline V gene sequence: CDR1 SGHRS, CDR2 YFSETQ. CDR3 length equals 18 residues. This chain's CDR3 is CASSPGTRGLISYNEQFF. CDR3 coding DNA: TGCGCCAGCAGCCCTGGGACTCGGGGCTTAATCTCCTACAATGAGCAGTTCTTC. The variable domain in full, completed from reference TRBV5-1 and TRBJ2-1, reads KAGVTQTPRYLIKTRGQQVTLSCSPISGHRSVSWYQQTPGQGLQFLFEYFSETQRNKGNFPGRFSGRQFSNSRSEMNVSTLELGDSALYLCASSPGTRGLISYNEQFFGPGTRLTVL.

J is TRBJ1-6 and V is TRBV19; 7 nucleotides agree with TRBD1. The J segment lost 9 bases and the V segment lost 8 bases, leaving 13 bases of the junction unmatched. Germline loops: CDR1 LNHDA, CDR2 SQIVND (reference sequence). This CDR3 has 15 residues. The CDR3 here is CASEPSGTVRSPLHF. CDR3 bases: TGTGCCAGTGAGCCCTCCGGGACAGTTCGTTCACCCCTCCACTTT.